This T cell receptor beta chain was captured in a study of T cell responses to AZD1222 COVID-19 vaccine. General study findings and limits: Once two AZD1222 doses were given, Spike-specific TCR breadth and depth went up. Repertoire sampling happened only post peak T cell response. Possibly, clonal diversity was underestimated; donors were largely white British and included more females. Across spike, vaccine-associated CD4 TCRs were found, dominant at 160-218 and 743-854.

TCRdb's copy holds only in-frame clones and misses some; the assay was immunoSEQ multiplex PCR. The profile shows some 97,000 clones, about 87% of them singletons. About this clone: Its antigen remains unknown.

The V gene lost 1 base and the J gene lost 2 bases, with 5 bases spanning the gap. Germline CDR1 SGHTA, CDR2 FQGNSA. The length of the CDR3 is 13 residues. The receptor was derived from an adult in good health. The sample in question was peripheral blood, obtained on day 0 of AZD1222 vaccination. This rearrangement joins TRBV7-2 to TRBJ1-2; no definite D call. In DNA, the CDR3 is TGTGCCAGCAGCTTAGACCTGAACTATGGCTACACCTTC. Residues: CASSLDLNYGYTF.